This entry is about one TCR beta chain. Clones were sequenced by immunoSEQ multiplex PCR, and TCRdb holds only the in-frame ones, with some missing. The sample lists 25,000 or so clones; approximately 90% were seen once. The data were taken from a study of monozygotic twins with cystic fibrosis. The CDR3 has 14 residues. The germline gives CDR1 MNHEY, CDR2 SVGAGI. Trimming shortened V by 5 bases and J by 0 bases, and 8 bases separated the two germline ends. Material for sequencing was blood. The chain recombines TRBV6-5 with TRBJ1-3; possibly TRBD1 for D (6 bases). The receptor was isolated from a girl aged 2-10 years with cystic fibrosis. The CDR3 DNA reads as TGTGCCAGCAGTGCGGGGGCCTCTGGAAACACCATATATTTT. Translation: CASSAGASGNTIYF.